The clone carrying this T cell receptor beta chain has a count of ten or more. The antigen remains undetermined. This CDR3 has 14 amino acids. The V and J ends lost 0 bases and 0 bases respectively, with 5 bases between them. Germline values: CDR1 LNHNV, CDR2 YYDKDF (reference sequence). The data originate from a study of T cells in Graves' hyperthyroidism and ophthalmopathy. Overall study results and limits: Through a model of 13 V-J features, ophthalmopathy was separated from stable hyperthyroidism. Model predictions of ophthalmopathy came a median 6.5 months before onset.

RNA transcripts served as the template for amplifying TCR beta CDR3 regions. In the first-round RT-PCR of the TCR CDR3, the HTBI primer set was used. TCRdb re-called the multiplex PCR reads with MiXCR, one entry per CDR3 protein. The sample lists around 560,000 distinct CDR3 sequences; over 15% were seen once. The chain links TRBV15 to TRBJ1-1; D ambiguous. This sequence originates from a woman under 30 with Graves' hyperthyroidism. Sequencing input: blood. Written as DNA, the CDR3 is TGTGCCACCAGCAGAGACAGGATGAACACTGAAGCTTTCTTT. Its protein is CATSRDRMNTEAFF.